This T cell receptor beta chain was retrieved from a study of post-analysis software for immune sequencing data. The study's findings and limits: There were roughly five TRBV segments more frequent in patients than controls, and TRBV5-6, TRBV5-1 and TRBV20-1 were among them.

Libraries were made from TCR beta cDNA, and they carried unique molecular identifiers. Yield was about 500,000 cDNA molecules from approximately 0.91 to 9.4 million T cells. TCRdb recomputed calls from the PCR reads with MiXCR, one row per CDR3 protein. Among about 430,000 distinct CDR3 sequences listed, approximately 38% were seen once. This CDR3 region has 18 residues. Germline-derived CDR1 and CDR2 are LGHNA and YNFKEQ. Trimming at V came to 4 bases and at J to 4 bases, leaving 14 bases not matched to a gene. This clonotype was found a few times. The target antigen is unknown. The chain recombines TRBV4-2 with TRBJ2-1; 9 bases are a match to TRBD2. The sequenced material came from blood. The receptor's source is a girl aged 2-10 years with multiple sclerosis. CDR3 residues: CASSLTSASGNRYNEQFF. CDR3 nucleotides: TGTGCCAGCAGCCTCACCTCGGCTAGCGGGAACAGGTACAATGAGCAGTTCTTC.